This TCR beta chain was sequenced in a study of cytomegalovirus exposure and HLA in healthy donors. Germline V lookup: CDR1 MNHNY, CDR2 SVGAGI (reference sequence). The CDR3 has 14 residues. V was shortened by 8 bases and J by 7 bases, with 21 bases between the two germline ends. PCR used 60 Vbeta primers and 13 Jbeta primers. Clones were sequenced by immunoSEQ multiplex PCR, and TCRdb holds only the in-frame ones, with some missing. In total, the table holds some 130,000 clones. The sample was PBMCs. The rearrangement joins TRBV6-6 to TRBJ2-7, with D possibly being TRBD2 (6 bases). The source of this sequence is a woman in her 40s in good health and CMV-seropositive. The CDR3 reads CASALRGLSREQYF. The CDR3 DNA follows: TGTGCCAGCGCCCTCCGGGGGTTGAGTCGTGAGCAGTACTTC.